The 29 T cell receptor beta chains below come from one sample, sequenced in a study of cytomegalovirus exposure and HLA in healthy donors. TCRdb's copy holds only in-frame clones and misses some; the assay was immunoSEQ multiplex PCR. The sample holds about 160,000 clones, roughly 89% seen once. Sequenced material: PBMCs. These receptors were taken from a woman aged 18-30 years in good health and CMV-seropositive.

This clone appeared a single time. This chain uses TRBV27 with TRBJ1-1, with no clear D. CDR3 length equals 15 residues. V was shortened by 6 bases and J by 1 base, with 15 bases between the two germline ends. The germline CDR1 and CDR2 sequences are MNHEY and SMNVEV (reference sequence). The CDR3: CASSLIGSQNTEAFF. The CDR3 nucleotides read TGTGCCAGCAGCCTGATAGGGAGCCAGAACACTGAAGCTTTCTTT.

V is TRBV9 and J is TRBJ2-2, with TRBD1 matching over 8 bases. Germline V CDR1 and CDR2: SGDLS, YYNGEE. This CDR3 contains 16 residues. V trimming: 4 bases; J trimming: 0 bases; junction bases outside the gene matches: 5. For the CDR3, the DNA is TGTGCCAGCAGCCGCAGGGGGCCCGCGAACACCGGGGAGCTGTTTTTT. It yields the protein CASSRRGPANTGELFF. Drawing the rest from reference TRBV9 and TRBJ2-2, the complete variable domain is DSGVTQTPKHLITATGQRVTLRCSPRSGDLSVYWYQQSLDQGLQFLIQYYNGEERAKGNILERFSAQQFPDLHSELNLSSLELGDSALYFCASSRRGPANTGELFFGEGSRLTVL.

This rearrangement joins TRBV7-9 to TRBJ1-1; 7 bases agree with TRBD1. The germline CDR1 and CDR2 sequences are SEHNR and FQNEAQ (reference sequence). The CDR3 has 15 amino acids. The ends lost 6 bases at V and 4 bases at J; junction bases unmatched: 11. The CDR3 coding sequence is TGTGCCAGCAGGGAAGAAAAGGGGGCGTCCACTGAAGCTTTCTTT. Translating it yields CASREEKGASTEAFF.

A few counts support this clone. This CDR3 is CASSYTSNQPQHF. DNA for the CDR3: TGTGCCAGCAGTTACACATCCAATCAGCCCCAGCATTTT. The chain uses TRBV6-5 and TRBJ1-5, with D hard to call. Germline-derived CDR1 and CDR2 are MNHEY and SVGAGI. The V and J ends lost 2 bases and 3 bases respectively, with 5 bases between them. The CDR3 totals 13 residues.

V gene TRBV6-5 combines with J gene TRBJ1-4; the match to TRBD1 covers 7 bases. With 5 bases clipped from V and 10 bases from J, the junction kept 7 bases outside the gene matches. The CDR3 covers 13 residues. CDR1 and CDR2 (germline): MNHEY, SVGAGI. The CDR3: CASSTAGGRKLFF. The CDR3 coding sequence is TGTGCCAGCAGTACCGCAGGGGGTCGAAAACTGTTTTTT.

This chain uses TRBV7-2 with TRBJ2-7, with a possible D match to TRBD2 (6 bases). The CDR3 sequence is 15 residues long. Deletions cut 5 bases from V and 3 bases from J, with 17 bases between. CDR1 SGHTA and CDR2 FQGNSA come from the germline V gene. The CDR3 spells CASSPQGGVRYEQYF. The CDR3 DNA sequence: TGTGCCAGCAGCCCCCAAGGCGGGGTCCGCTACGAGCAGTACTTC.

The V and J genes are TRBV28 and TRBJ2-3, with TRBD2 identical over 10 bases. With 3 bases clipped from V and 2 bases from J, the junction kept 11 bases outside the gene matches. The CDR3 totals 18 residues. CDR1 and CDR2 (germline): MDHEN, SYDVKM. The CDR3 DNA is TGTGCCAGCAGTTTTCCCTGGACTAGCGGTATCAACACAGATACGCAGTATTTT. Its protein is CASSFPWTSGINTDTQYF.

The chain joins TRBV6-1 to TRBJ1-2; tentative D call: TRBD1 (6 bases). This CDR3 spans 15 amino acids. Per germline, CDR1 MNHNS and CDR2 SASEGT. Trimming took off 1 base at V and 0 bases at J, with 9 bases between the two ends. This CDR3 is CASSEGTAANYGYTF. CDR3 nucleotide sequence: TGTGCCAGCAGTGAAGGGACAGCGGCTAACTATGGCTACACCTTC.

This clone was seen once. The chain recombines TRBV7-2 with TRBJ1-5, with D possibly matching TRBD1 (6 bases). The CDR3 has 15 amino acids. Germline V gene sequence: CDR1 SGHTA, CDR2 FQGNSA. V was cut by 5 bases and J by 5 bases, with 16 bases left in between. CDR3 sequence: CASSLGGGPYQPQHF. The CDR3 DNA reads TGTGCCAGCAGCCTGGGAGGGGGGCCTTATCAGCCCCAGCATTTT.

In this sample, this clone turned up a few times. V and J are TRBV13 and TRBJ1-4; D may be TRBD1 (6 bases). V was cut by 3 bases and J by 6 bases, with 14 bases left in between. Germline loops: CDR1 PRHDT, CDR2 FYEKMQ (reference sequence). This CDR3 contains 15 residues. Here the CDR3 DNA reads TGTGCCAGCAGCTTTCCAGGGGAAGGGGATGAAAAACTGTTTTTT. Residues: CASSFPGEGDEKLFF.

This chain joins TRBV9 and TRBJ1-2; D is ambiguous. This CDR3 is 13 amino acids long. The germline gives CDR1 SGDLS, CDR2 YYNGEE. The V gene lost 6 bases and the J gene lost 1 base, with 10 bases spanning the gap. The CDR3 DNA follows: TGTGCCAGCACTGCTCAGATTAACTATGGCTACACCTTC. Its protein is CASTAQINYGYTF.

CDR3 DNA sequence: TGTGCCAGCAGCTTGAAGGGGGCGCAATCTGGCTACACCTTC. Its translation: CASSLKGAQSGYTF. The chain uses TRBV5-4 and TRBJ1-2, with 7 positions matching TRBD1. V was pared by 1 base and J by 7 bases, with 7 bases of the junction left unmatched. CDR1 is SGHNT, CDR2 YYREEE, per germline (reference sequence). This CDR3 spans 14 amino acids.

This chain links TRBV27 with TRBJ1-1; D gene ambiguous. In germline, CDR1 is MNHEY, CDR2 SMNVEV (reference sequence). There are 15 residues in the CDR3. V shed 0 bases and J shed 0 bases, with 8 bases lying between them. CDR3: CASSLSAGMNTEAFF. Here the CDR3 DNA reads TGTGCCAGCAGTTTATCGGCGGGCATGAACACTGAAGCTTTCTTT.

This clone appeared a few times. The rearrangement uses TRBV6-4 and TRBJ1-6; 8 bases are shared with TRBD1. The CDR3 totals 14 residues. Germline assignment: CDR1 MRHNA and CDR2 SNTAGT. V lost 3 bases and J lost 7; bases outside the gene matches: 2. The CDR3 DNA reads TGTGCCAGCAGTGATCAGGGGGCGAATTCACCCCTCCACTTT. Encoded protein: CASSDQGANSPLHF.

The rearrangement uses TRBV19 and TRBJ1-5, with TRBD1 as a possible D gene (6 bases). CDR3 length equals 15 residues. In germline, CDR1 is LNHDA, CDR2 SQIVND (reference sequence). Trimming removed 8 bases from V and 1 base from J, with 15 bases in between. This chain's CDR3 is CASLPTGLSNQPQHF. The CDR3 DNA reads as TGTGCCAGTCTCCCCACAGGGTTAAGCAATCAGCCCCAGCATTTT.

The rearrangement joins TRBV5-6 to TRBJ2-5; tentative D call: TRBD1 (6 bases). The V end lost 3 bases, the J end lost 1 base, and 7 bases lay between the germline ends. From germline, CDR1 is SGHDT and CDR2 YYEEEE. This CDR3 region has 13 residues. The CDR3 sequence is CASSWDTQETQYF. The CDR3 nucleotides read TGTGCCAGCAGCTGGGACACCCAAGAGACCCAGTACTTC.

The V call is TRBV27, the J call TRBJ2-7; D may be TRBD2 (6 bases). CDR3 length equals 15 residues. The V end was cut by 0 bases, the J end by 0 bases, with 9 bases between. Germline assignment: CDR1 MNHEY and CDR2 SMNVEV (reference sequence). The CDR3 loop reads CASSLSFSGSYEQYF. As DNA, the CDR3 is TGTGCCAGCAGTTTATCGTTTAGCGGCTCCTACGAGCAGTACTTC.

This chain uses TRBV7-2 with TRBJ2-1, with TRBD2 identical over 7 bases. V gave up 3 bases and J gave up 0 bases; unmatched junction bases: 8. The CDR3 length is 17 residues. CDR1 SGHTA and CDR2 FQGNSA come from the germline V gene. CDR3 in amino acids: CASSLPSGTSSYNEQFF. The CDR3 DNA is TGTGCCAGCAGCTTGCCGAGCGGGACGAGCTCCTACAATGAGCAGTTCTTC.

This sequence joins TRBV5-4 and TRBJ2-2; 7 nucleotides align to TRBD2. V shed 3 bases and J 0 bases; nucleotides not matched to a gene: 2. Germline V gene lookup returns CDR1 SGHNT and CDR2 YYREEE (reference sequence). The CDR3 has 15 amino acids. The CDR3 sequence is CASSSGLPNTGELFF. CDR3 bases: TGTGCCAGCAGCTCGGGACTACCGAACACCGGGGAGCTGTTTTTT.

This clone was picked up a small number of times. The V gene is TRBV6-4, the J gene TRBJ1-2; 9 positions agree with TRBD1. The CDR3 runs to 15 residues. Germline V gene lookup returns CDR1 MRHNA and CDR2 SNTAGT. Trimming removed 7 bases from V and 7 bases from J; junction bases left unmatched: 13. The CDR3 DNA reads TGTGCCAGCAAACCACTGGGACAGGGTTTCTCTGGCTACACCTTC. Residues: CASKPLGQGFSGYTF.

This chain links TRBV5-1 with TRBJ2-5, with TRBD1 as a possible D gene (5 bases). This CDR3 contains 13 residues. Germline V gives CDR1 SGHRS, CDR2 YFSETQ. V lost 0 bases and J 5 bases, leaving 8 bases between the germline ends. The chain's CDR3 is CASSLGGEETQYF. In DNA form, the CDR3 reads TGCGCCAGCAGCTTGGGGGGCGAGGAGACCCAGTACTTC.

This clone was seen only once. V and J are TRBV5-6 and TRBJ2-1; 7 bases are shared with TRBD2. V was clipped by 1 base and J by 8 bases; unmatched bases: 12. This CDR3 has 16 amino acids. In germline, CDR1 is SGHDT, CDR2 YYEEEE. This CDR3 is CASSLWLAALRDEQFF. Written as DNA, the CDR3 is TGTGCCAGCAGCTTGTGGCTAGCGGCCCTTCGGGATGAGCAGTTCTTC.

The CDR3 coding sequence is TGTGCCAGCAGTTACTCGTGGCGGGAGACGGAGACCCAGTACTTC. Its protein is CASSYSWRETETQYF. The chain carries TRBV6-5 and TRBJ2-5, with 7 positions matching TRBD2. Per germline, CDR1 MNHEY and CDR2 SVGAGI. This CDR3 region has 15 residues. After removal of 0 bases from V and 5 bases from J, the junction contained 6 bases not matched to a gene.

This chain joins TRBV2 and TRBJ2-5; weak D call: TRBD2 (6 bases). The V gene's germline CDR1 is SNHLY and CDR2 FYNNEI. Trimming cost V 1 base and J 3 bases, with 18 bases left between them. The CDR3 consists of 17 residues. CDR3 loop: CASSEDLRLAVEETQYF. The CDR3 DNA reads as TGTGCCAGCAGTGAAGACCTAAGATTAGCGGTCGAAGAGACCCAGTACTTC.

The chain couples TRBV6-6 to TRBJ1-5; 7 bases are a match to TRBD1. The germline gives CDR1 MNHNY, CDR2 SVGAGI (reference sequence). V lost 4 bases to trimming and J lost 3 bases; unmatched junction nucleotides: 6. The CDR3 is 15 amino acids. CDR3 amino acids: CASSSPTGVNQPQHF. The DNA of the CDR3 is TGTGCCAGCAGTTCTCCAACAGGGGTCAATCAGCCCCAGCATTTT.

The chain is built from TRBV2 and TRBJ2-2; 12 bases are shared with TRBD2. CDR1 SNHLY and CDR2 FYNNEI come from the germline V gene. V gave up 8 bases and J gave up 5 bases; unmatched junction bases: 6. The CDR3 runs to 15 residues. DNA of the CDR3: TGTGCCAGCGGACTAGCGGGATCCCTTACCGGGGAGCTGTTTTTT. This sequence encodes CASGLAGSLTGELFF.

The rearrangement links TRBV7-6 to TRBJ2-7; tentative D call: TRBD1 (6 bases). Germline values: CDR1 SGHVS, CDR2 FNYEAQ. The V end lost 0 bases, the J end lost 5 bases, and 14 bases lay between the germline ends. This CDR3 spans 15 amino acids. CDR3 loop: CASSLATGGMDEQYF. CDR3 sequence (DNA): TGTGCCAGCAGCTTAGCGACAGGTGGTATGGACGAGCAGTACTTC. The full variable domain, with the rest looked up from reference TRBV7-6 and TRBJ2-7, is GAGVSQSPRYKVTKRGQDVALRCDPISGHVSLYWYRQALGQGPEFLTYFNYEAQQDKSGLPNDRFSAERPEGSISTLTIQRTEQRDSAMYRCASSLATGGMDEQYFGPGTRLTVT.

This clone appeared a single time. The rearrangement uses TRBV28 and TRBJ2-6; unclear D gene. V lost 3 bases and J lost 4, with 7 bases in between. The CDR3 extends over 14 amino acids. From germline, CDR1 is MDHEN and CDR2 SYDVKM. CDR3 nucleotide sequence: TGTGCCAGCAGTTTTCAGGCGGGGGCCAACGTCCTGACTTTC. Residues: CASSFQAGANVLTF.

The rearrangement joins TRBV5-4 to TRBJ2-5, with TRBD2 identical over 11 bases. J was trimmed by 6 bases and V by 3 bases; bases with no gene match: 1. Germline CDR1 and CDR2: SGHNT and YYREEE (reference sequence). This CDR3 is built from 13 residues. As DNA, the CDR3 is TGTGCCAGCAGCTCTAGCGGGGGGAAGACCCAGTACTTC. It codes for CASSSSGGKTQYF. The variable domain in full, with the rest retrieved from reference TRBV5-4 and TRBJ2-5, is ETGVTQSPTHLIKTRGQQVTLRCSSQSGHNTVSWYQQALGQGPQFIFQYYREEENGRGNFPPRFSGLQFPNYSSELNVNALELDDSALYLCASSSSGGKTQYFGPGTRLLVL.